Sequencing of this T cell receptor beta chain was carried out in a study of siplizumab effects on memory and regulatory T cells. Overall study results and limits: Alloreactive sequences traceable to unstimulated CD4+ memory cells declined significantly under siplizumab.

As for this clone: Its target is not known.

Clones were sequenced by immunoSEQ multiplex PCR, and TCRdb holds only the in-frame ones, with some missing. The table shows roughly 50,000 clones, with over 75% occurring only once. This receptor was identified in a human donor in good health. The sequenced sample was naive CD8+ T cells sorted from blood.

The CDR3 DNA sequence: TGTGCCAGTAGGGGGTATGGCTACACCTTC. As protein: CASRGYGYTF. The chain employs TRBV19 and TRBJ1-2; no firm D call. Germline CDR1 LNHDA, CDR2 SQIVND (reference sequence). V was clipped by 6 bases and J by 5 bases, with 4 bases between them. The CDR3 runs to 10 residues.